This record looks at one T cell receptor beta chain sequence and its context. Per germline, CDR1 MNHNS and CDR2 SASEGT. V was pared by 4 bases and J by 3 bases, with 7 bases of the junction left unmatched. There are 16 residues in the CDR3. This sample is part of a study of PD-1 blockade in classical Hodgkin lymphoma. In the study overall: Nivolumab was administered to patients intravenously at 3 mg/kg every 2 weeks.

Using immunoSEQ multiplex PCR, the repertoire was profiled, and TCRdb retains in-frame clones only, with some absent. The repertoire holds approximately 110,000 clones, approximately 89% seen once, with about 20% in the top ten. This sample's time point: cycle 4 day 1 (C4D1), after less than 7 weeks of nivolumab. Each patient's relapse followed autologous stem cell transplantation, and brentuximab vedotin exposure varied. Patients had relapsed/refractory classical Hodgkin lymphoma with complete response, partial response or progressive disease as best response. Sequencing used peripheral blood mononuclear cells (PBMCs), obtained before the fourth cycle of nivolumab. The sequence was collected from a human donor with classical Hodgkin lymphoma. The J gene is TRBJ1-5, the V gene TRBV6-1; 9 positions match TRBD1. CDR3 residues: CASSATGTGINQPQHF. CDR3 DNA sequence: TGTGCCAGCAGTGCAACCGGGACAGGGATCAATCAGCCCCAGCATTTT.